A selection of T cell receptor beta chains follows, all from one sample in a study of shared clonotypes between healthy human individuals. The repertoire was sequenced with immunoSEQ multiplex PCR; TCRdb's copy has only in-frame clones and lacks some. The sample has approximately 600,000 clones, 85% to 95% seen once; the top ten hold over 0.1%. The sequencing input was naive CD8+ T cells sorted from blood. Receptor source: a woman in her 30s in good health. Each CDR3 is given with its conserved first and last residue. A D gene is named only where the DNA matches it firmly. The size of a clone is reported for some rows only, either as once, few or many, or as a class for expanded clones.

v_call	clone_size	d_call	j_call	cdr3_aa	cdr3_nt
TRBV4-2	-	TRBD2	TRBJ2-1	CASSYPGTSGKNEQFF	TGTGCCAGCAGCTACCCCGGGACTAGCGGGAAAAATGAGCAGTTCTTC
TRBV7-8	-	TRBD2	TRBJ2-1	CASSPDLAGPNNEQFF	TGTGCCAGCAGCCCAGACCTAGCGGGGCCCAACAATGAGCAGTTCTTC
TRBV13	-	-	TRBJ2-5	CASSPAGVETQYF	TGTGCCAGCAGCCCGGCTGGGGTAGAGACCCAGTACTTC
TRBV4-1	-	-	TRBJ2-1	CASSPDPQSRYNEQFF	TGCGCCAGCAGCCCAGATCCACAAAGCCGTTACAATGAGCAGTTCTTC
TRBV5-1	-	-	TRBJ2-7	CASSLTSHEQYF	TGCGCCAGCAGCCTGACCAGCCACGAGCAGTACTTC
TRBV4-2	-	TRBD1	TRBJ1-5	CASSHPKQGNNQPQHF	TGTGCCAGCAGCCACCCAAAACAGGGGAACAATCAGCCCCAGCATTTT
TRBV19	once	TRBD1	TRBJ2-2	CASSIGTGNTGELFF	TGTGCCAGTAGTATCGGGACAGGGAACACCGGGGAGCTGTTTTTT
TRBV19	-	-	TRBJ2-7	CASSNSYEQYF	TGTGCCAGTAGTAACAGCTACGAGCAGTACTTC
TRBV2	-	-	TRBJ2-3	CASSDQRRSTDTQYF	TGTGCCAGCAGTGATCAGCGGAGATCCACAGATACGCAGTATTTT
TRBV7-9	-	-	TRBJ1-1	CASSPGAGQRDTEAFF	TGTGCCAGCAGCCCCGGGGCGGGGCAGCGGGACACTGAAGCTTTCTTT
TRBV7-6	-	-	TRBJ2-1	CASSRGLSASSYNEQFF	TGTGCCAGCAGCCGTGGACTTAGCGCGAGCTCCTACAATGAGCAGTTCTTC
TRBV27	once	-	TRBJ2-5	CASSLWGRDFSETQYF	TGTGCCAGCAGTTTATGGGGACGGGATTTCTCAGAGACCCAGTACTTC
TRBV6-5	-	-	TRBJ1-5	CASSDRSSNQPQHF	TGTGCCAGCAGTGACAGGAGCAGCAATCAGCCCCAGCATTTT
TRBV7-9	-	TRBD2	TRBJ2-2	CASSLTASGKNTGELFF	TGTGCCAGCAGCCTAACGGCTAGCGGAAAAAACACCGGGGAGCTGTTTTTT
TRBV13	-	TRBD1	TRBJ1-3	CASSPWDSYSGNTIYF	TGTGCCAGCAGCCCCTGGGACAGCTACTCTGGAAACACCATATATTTT
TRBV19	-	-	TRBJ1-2	CASGGEGLDGYTF	TGTGCCAGTGGGGGGGAGGGTTTGGATGGCTACACCTTC
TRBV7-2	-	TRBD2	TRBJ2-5	CASSLAGEAGEETQYF	TGTGCCAGCAGCTTAGCGGGAGAAGCGGGAGAAGAGACCCAGTACTTC
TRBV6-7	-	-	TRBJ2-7	CASSPGVGEQYF	TGTGCCAGCAGCCCCGGGGTGGGGGAGCAGTACTTC
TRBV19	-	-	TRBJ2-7	CASSIDSSYEQYF	TGTGCCAGTAGTATTGACAGTTCGTACGAGCAGTACTTC
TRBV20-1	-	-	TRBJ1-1	CSARGPFFF	TGCAGTGCTAGAGGACCGTTTTTCTTT
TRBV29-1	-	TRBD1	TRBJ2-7	CSVEKPGQGYEQYF	TGCAGCGTTGAAAAACCGGGACAGGGATACGAGCAGTACTTC
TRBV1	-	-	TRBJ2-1	CTSSQDPLAGVQVQFF	TGCACCAGCAGCCAAGATCCCCTAGCGGGAGTTCAAGTGCAGTTCTTC
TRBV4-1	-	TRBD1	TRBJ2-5	CASSQGGIRGRQETQYF	TGCGCCAGCAGCCAAGGTGGGATCAGGGGGCGGCAAGAGACCCAGTACTTC
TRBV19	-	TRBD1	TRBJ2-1	CASSTRDRVGNEQFF	TGTGCCAGTAGTACCCGGGACAGGGTGGGCAATGAGCAGTTCTTC
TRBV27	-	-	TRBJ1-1	CASSLGLNTEAFF	TGTGCCAGCAGTTTAGGTCTCAACACTGAAGCTTTCTTT
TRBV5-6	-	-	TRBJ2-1	CASSLGSSYNEQFF	TGTGCCAGCAGCTTAGGGAGCTCCTACAATGAGCAGTTCTTC
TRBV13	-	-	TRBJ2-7	CASSLSDALEQYF	TGTGCCAGCAGTCTTTCGGACGCCCTCGAGCAGTACTTC
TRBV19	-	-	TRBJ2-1	CASSIVPPGTANEQFF	TGTGCCAGTAGTATAGTCCCCCCGGGGACGGCCAATGAGCAGTTCTTC
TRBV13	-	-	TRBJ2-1	CASSSSYEQFF	TGTGCCAGCAGCTCGTCTTATGAGCAGTTCTTC
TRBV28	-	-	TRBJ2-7	CASSLRVTPHEQYF	TGTGCCAGCAGTCTACGGGTTACCCCCCACGAGCAGTACTTC
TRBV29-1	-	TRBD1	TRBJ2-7	CSVGGTGYSYEQYF	TGCAGCGTAGGTGGGACAGGGTACTCCTACGAGCAGTACTTC
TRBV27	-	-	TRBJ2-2	CASSSGPKVTGELFF	TGTGCCAGCAGTTCTGGCCCAAAGGTCACCGGGGAGCTGTTTTTT
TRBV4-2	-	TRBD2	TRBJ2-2	CASSHPRREPGELFF	TGTGCCAGCAGCCACCCCCGGCGGGAGCCCGGGGAGCTGTTTTTT
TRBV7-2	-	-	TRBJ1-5	CASSLGPNQPQHF	TGTGCCAGCAGCTTAGGCCCAAATCAGCCCCAGCATTTT
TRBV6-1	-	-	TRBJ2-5	CASSEPRLGETQYF	TGTGCCAGCAGTGAACCTCGACTCGGAGAGACCCAGTACTTC
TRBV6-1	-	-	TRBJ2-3	CASSWTRAQYF	TGTGCCAGCAGTTGGACACGAGCGCAGTATTTT
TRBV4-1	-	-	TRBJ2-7	CASSPASWDEQYF	TGCGCCAGCAGCCCCGCGAGTTGGGACGAGCAGTACTTC
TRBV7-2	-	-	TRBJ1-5	CASSPGGGINQPQHF	TGTGCCAGCAGCCCTGGGGGTGGTATCAATCAGCCCCAGCATTTT
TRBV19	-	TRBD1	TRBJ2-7	CASSFSGGYEQYF	TGTGCCAGTAGTTTTTCAGGGGGCTACGAGCAGTACTTC
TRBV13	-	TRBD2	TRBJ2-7	CASSLRLAGAYEQYF	TGTGCCAGCAGCTTAAGACTAGCGGGAGCCTACGAGCAGTACTTC
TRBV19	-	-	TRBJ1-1	CASSTTGNTEAFF	TGTGCCAGTAGTACGACAGGGAACACTGAAGCTTTCTTT
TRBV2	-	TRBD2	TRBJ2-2	CASSLLTSGTGELFF	TGTGCCAGCAGTCTACTGACTAGCGGCACCGGGGAGCTGTTTTTT
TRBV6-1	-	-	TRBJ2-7	CASAPAHYSYEQYF	TGTGCCAGTGCCCCAGCGCACTACTCCTACGAGCAGTACTTC
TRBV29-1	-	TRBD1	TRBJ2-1	CSVEFLRDRGGNEQFF	TGCAGCGTTGAATTCTTGCGGGACAGGGGAGGGAATGAGCAGTTCTTC
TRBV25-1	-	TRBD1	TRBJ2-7	CASRGTVNNYEQYF	TGTGCCAGCAGGGGGACAGTTAACAACTACGAGCAGTACTTC
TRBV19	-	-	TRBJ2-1	CASSMVGYLDNEQFF	TGTGCCAGTAGTATGGTAGGCTATCTCGACAATGAGCAGTTCTTC